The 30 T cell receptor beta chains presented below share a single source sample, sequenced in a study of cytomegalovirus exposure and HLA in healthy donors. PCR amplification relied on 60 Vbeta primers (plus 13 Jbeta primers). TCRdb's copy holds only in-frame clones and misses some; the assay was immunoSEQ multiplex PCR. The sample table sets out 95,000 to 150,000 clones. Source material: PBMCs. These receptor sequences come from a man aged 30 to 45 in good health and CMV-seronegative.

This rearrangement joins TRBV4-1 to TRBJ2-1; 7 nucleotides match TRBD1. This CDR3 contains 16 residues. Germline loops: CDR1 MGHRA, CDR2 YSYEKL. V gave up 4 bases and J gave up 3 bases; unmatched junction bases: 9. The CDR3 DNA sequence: TGCGCCAGCAGCCTCCTTACGGGGACAGACTACAATGAGCAGTTCTTC. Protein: CASSLLTGTDYNEQFF.

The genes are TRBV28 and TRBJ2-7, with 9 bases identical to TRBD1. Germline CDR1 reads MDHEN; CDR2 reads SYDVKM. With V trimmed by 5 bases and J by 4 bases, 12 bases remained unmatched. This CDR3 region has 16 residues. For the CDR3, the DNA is TGTGCCAGCAGTGTCCTCCGGGACAGGGAAGGGTACGAGCAGTACTTC. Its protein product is CASSVLRDREGYEQYF.

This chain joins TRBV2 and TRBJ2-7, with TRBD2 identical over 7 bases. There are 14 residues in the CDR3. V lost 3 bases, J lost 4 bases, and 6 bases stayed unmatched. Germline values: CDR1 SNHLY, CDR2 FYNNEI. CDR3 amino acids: CASSDMAGVYEQYF. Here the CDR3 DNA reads TGTGCCAGCAGTGATATGGCGGGAGTGTACGAGCAGTACTTC.

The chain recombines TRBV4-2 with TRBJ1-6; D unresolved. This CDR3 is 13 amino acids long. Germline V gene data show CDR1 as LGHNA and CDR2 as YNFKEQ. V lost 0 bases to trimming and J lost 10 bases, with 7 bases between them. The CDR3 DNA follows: TGTGCCAGCAGCCAAGAAGGAGGGTCACCCCTCCACTTT. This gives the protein CASSQEGGSPLHF.

The CDR3 nucleotides are TGTGCCAGCAGCTCCCCTTCCGCCGGACCGACCGGGGGAGCTTTCTTT. It codes for CASSSPSAGPTGGAFF. The chain recombines TRBV28 with TRBJ1-1; maybe TRBD1 (5 bases). The CDR3 is 16 amino acids. Trimming shortened V by 6 bases and J by 10 bases, and 27 bases separated the two germline ends. CDR1 MDHEN and CDR2 SYDVKM come from the germline V gene.

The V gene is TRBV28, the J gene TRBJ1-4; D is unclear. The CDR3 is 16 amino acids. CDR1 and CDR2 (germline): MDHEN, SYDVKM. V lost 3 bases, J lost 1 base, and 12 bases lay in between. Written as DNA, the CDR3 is TGTGCCAGCAGTTTCCAGAGAGGGCAAACTAATGAAAAACTGTTTTTT. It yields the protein CASSFQRGQTNEKLFF.

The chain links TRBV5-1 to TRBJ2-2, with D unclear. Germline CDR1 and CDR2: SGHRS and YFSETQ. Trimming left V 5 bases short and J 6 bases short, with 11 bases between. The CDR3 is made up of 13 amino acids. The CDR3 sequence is CASSFSPAGELFF. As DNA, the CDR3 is TGCGCCAGCAGTTTCTCCCCGGCCGGGGAGCTGTTTTTT.

CDR3 in DNA: TGTGCCAGCAGCTCACACCTGGTTAAAGCGGGTGTCAATGAGCAGTTCTTC. It yields the protein CASSSHLVKAGVNEQFF. The V gene is TRBV11-2, the J gene TRBJ2-1; TRBD2 might be the D (6 bases). CDR3 length equals 17 residues. Per the germline V gene, CDR1 is SGHAT and CDR2 is FQNNGV. V was trimmed by 4 bases and J by 6 bases, leaving 22 bases between them.

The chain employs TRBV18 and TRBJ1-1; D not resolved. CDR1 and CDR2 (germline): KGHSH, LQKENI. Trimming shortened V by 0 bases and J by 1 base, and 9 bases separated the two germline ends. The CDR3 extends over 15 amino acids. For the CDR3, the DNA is TGTGCCAGCTCACCACCGTTTACAAGGAACACTGAAGCTTTCTTT. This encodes CASSPPFTRNTEAFF.

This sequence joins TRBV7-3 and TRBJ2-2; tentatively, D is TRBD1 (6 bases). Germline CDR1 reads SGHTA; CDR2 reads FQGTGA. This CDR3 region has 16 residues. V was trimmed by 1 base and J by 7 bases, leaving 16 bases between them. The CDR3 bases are TGTGCCAGCAGCTTAAATCCGAGGGGGACCTTCGGGGAGCTGTTTTTT. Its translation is CASSLNPRGTFGELFF.

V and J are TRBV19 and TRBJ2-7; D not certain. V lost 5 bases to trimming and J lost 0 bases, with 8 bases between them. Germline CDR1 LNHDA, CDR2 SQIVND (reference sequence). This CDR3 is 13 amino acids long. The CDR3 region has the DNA TGTGCCAGTAGTCAGCACAGCTCCTACGAGCAGTACTTC. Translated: CASSQHSSYEQYF.

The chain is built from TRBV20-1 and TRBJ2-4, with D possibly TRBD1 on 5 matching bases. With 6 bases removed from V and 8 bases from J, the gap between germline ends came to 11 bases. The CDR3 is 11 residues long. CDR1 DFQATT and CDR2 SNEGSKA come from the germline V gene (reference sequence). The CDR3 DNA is TGCAGTGCCAGAAAAGGGGACATTCAGTACTTC. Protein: CSARKGDIQYF.

CDR3 loop: CASSQWATGGNQPQHF. The CDR3 nucleotides are TGTGCCAGCAGCCAATGGGCGACAGGGGGAAATCAGCCCCAGCATTTT. The chain links TRBV16 to TRBJ1-5, with 9 bases identical to TRBD1. CDR3 length: 16 amino acids. Losses at the gene ends were 1 base for V and 4 bases for J; bases not matched to a gene: 5. Germline CDR1 is KGHSY and CDR2 is FQNENV.

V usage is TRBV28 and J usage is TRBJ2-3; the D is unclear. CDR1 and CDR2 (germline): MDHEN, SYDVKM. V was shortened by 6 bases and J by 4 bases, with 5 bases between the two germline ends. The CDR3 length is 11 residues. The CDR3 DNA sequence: TGTGCCAGCAGCCTCTCAGATACGCAGTATTTT. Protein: CASSLSDTQYF.

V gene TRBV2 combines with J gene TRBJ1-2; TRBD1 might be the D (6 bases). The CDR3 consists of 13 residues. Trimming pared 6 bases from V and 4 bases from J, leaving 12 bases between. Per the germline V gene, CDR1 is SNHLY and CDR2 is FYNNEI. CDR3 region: CASRVDRSYGYTF. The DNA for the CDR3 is TGTGCCAGCAGGGTTGACAGGAGCTATGGCTACACCTTC.

This CDR3 is CASSDLLAGTQYF. CDR3 coding DNA: TGTGCCAGCAGTGACTTACTAGCGGGAACGCAGTATTTT. The chain has TRBV6-4 and TRBJ2-3; the match to TRBD2 covers 10 bases. Per germline, CDR1 MRHNA and CDR2 SNTAGT. The CDR3 has 13 amino acids. Trimming cost V 1 base and J 9 bases; bases outside gene matches: 1.

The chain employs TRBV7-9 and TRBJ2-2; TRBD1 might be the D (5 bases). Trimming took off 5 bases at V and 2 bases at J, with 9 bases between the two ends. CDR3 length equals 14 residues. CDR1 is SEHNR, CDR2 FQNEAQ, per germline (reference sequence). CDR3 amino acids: CASSPGHNTGELFF. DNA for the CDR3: TGTGCCAGCAGCCCAGGACACAACACCGGGGAGCTGTTTTTT.

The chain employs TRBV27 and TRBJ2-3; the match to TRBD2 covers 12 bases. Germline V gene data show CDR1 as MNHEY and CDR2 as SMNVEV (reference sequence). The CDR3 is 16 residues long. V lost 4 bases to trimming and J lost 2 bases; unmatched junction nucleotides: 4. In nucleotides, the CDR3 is TGTGCCAGCAGTTCAAGACTAGCGGGGGTCACAGATACGCAGTATTTT. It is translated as CASSSRLAGVTDTQYF.

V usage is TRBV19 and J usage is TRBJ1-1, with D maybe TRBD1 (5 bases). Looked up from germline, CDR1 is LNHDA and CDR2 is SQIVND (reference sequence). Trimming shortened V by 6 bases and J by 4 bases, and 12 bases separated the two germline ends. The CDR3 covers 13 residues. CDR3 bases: TGTGCCAGTAGGACAGTAAAACGCACTGAAGCTTTCTTT. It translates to CASRTVKRTEAFF.

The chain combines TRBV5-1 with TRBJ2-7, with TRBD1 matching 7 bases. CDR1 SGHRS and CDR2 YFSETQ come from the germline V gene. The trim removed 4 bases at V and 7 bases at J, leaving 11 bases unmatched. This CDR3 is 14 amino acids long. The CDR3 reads CASSAEGGTGEQYF. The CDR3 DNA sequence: TGCGCCAGCAGCGCGGAAGGGGGCACGGGGGAGCAGTACTTC.

As DNA, the CDR3 is TGTGCCAGCAGTCCCATGAGCGGGAGTGGCTATGGTGAGCAGTTCTTC. Its translation: CASSPMSGSGYGEQFF. The chain couples TRBV27 to TRBJ2-1; 8 bases fit TRBD2. Trimming removed 5 bases from V and 9 bases from J; junction bases left unmatched: 15. The germline V gene encodes CDR1 MNHEY and CDR2 SMNVEV (reference sequence). The CDR3 length is 16 residues.

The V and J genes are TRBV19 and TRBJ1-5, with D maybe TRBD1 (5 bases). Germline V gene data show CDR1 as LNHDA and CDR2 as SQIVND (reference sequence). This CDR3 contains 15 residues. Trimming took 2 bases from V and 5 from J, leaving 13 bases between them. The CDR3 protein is CASSITGGVDQPQHF. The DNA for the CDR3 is TGTGCCAGTAGTATAACGGGGGGTGTGGATCAGCCCCAGCATTTT. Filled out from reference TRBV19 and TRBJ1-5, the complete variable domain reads DGGITQSPKYLFRKEGQNVTLSCEQNLNHDAMYWYRQDPGQGLRLIYYSQIVNDFQKGDIAEGYSVSREKKESFPLTVTSAQKNPTAFYLCASSITGGVDQPQHFGDGTRLSIL.

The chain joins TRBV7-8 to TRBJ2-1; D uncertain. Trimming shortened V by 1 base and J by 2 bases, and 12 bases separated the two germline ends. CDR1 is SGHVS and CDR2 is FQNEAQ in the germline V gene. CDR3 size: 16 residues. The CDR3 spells CASSLVEPLTYNEQFF. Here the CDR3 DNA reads TGTGCCAGCAGCTTAGTTGAGCCACTCACCTACAATGAGCAGTTCTTC.

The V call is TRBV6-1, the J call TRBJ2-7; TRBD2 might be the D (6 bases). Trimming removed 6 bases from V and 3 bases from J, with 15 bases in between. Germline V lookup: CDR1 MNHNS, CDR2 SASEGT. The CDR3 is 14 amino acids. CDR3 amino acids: CASRSPGDVYEQYF. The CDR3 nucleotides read TGTGCCAGCAGGAGCCCGGGAGATGTCTACGAGCAGTACTTC.

CDR3 sequence reads: CASSFLSSYNEQFF. CDR3 nucleotides: TGTGCCAGCAGCTTTCTTAGCTCCTACAATGAGCAGTTCTTC. The gene calls are TRBV11-2 and TRBJ2-1; no definite D call. The germline CDR1 and CDR2 sequences are SGHAT and FQNNGV. Trimming shortened V by 3 bases and J by 0 bases, and 6 bases separated the two germline ends. CDR3 length: 14 residues. Full variable domain (outside the CDR3, taken from reference TRBV11-2 and TRBJ2-1): EAGVAQSPRYKIIEKRQSVAFWCNPISGHATLYWYQQILGQGPKLLIQFQNNGVVDDSQLPKDRFSAERLKGVDSTLKIQPAKLEDSAVYLCASSFLSSYNEQFFGPGTRLTVL.

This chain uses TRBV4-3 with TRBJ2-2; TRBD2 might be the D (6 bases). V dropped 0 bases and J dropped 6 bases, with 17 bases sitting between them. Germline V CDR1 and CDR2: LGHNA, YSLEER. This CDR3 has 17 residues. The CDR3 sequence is CASSQDLAGSGSGELFF. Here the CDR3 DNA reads TGCGCCAGCAGCCAAGATCTTGCCGGCAGCGGGTCCGGGGAGCTGTTTTTT.

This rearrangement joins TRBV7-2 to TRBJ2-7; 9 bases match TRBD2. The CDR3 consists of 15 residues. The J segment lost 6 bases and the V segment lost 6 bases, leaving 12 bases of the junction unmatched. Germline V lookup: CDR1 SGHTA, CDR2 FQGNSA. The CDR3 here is CASRETRAGGGEQYF. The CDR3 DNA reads TGTGCCAGCAGGGAAACGAGGGCGGGAGGGGGCGAGCAGTACTTC.

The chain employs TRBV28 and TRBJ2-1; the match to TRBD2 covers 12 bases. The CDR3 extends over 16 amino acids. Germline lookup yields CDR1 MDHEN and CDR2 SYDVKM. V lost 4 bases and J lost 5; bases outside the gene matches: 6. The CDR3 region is CASSSPGLAGHNEQFF. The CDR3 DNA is TGTGCCAGCAGTTCCCCTGGACTAGCGGGGCACAATGAGCAGTTCTTC.

CDR3 amino acids: CASSGTPHGYTF. DNA of the CDR3: TGTGCCAGCAGCGGTACACCCCATGGCTACACCTTC. The chain is built from TRBV9 and TRBJ1-2, with D unclear. V was pared by 3 bases and J by 6 bases, with 9 bases between. Germline V gene sequence: CDR1 SGDLS, CDR2 YYNGEE. The CDR3 length is 12 residues.

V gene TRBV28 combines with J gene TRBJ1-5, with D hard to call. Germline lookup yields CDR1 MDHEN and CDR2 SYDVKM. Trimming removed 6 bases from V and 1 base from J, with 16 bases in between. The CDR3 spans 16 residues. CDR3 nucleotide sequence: TGTGCCAGCAGCTCACCCGAGGGTGTGAGCAATCAGCCCCAGCATTTT. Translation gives CASSSPEGVSNQPQHF.